The 27 T cell receptor beta chains below were found in one sample sequenced in a study of Graves' ophthalmopathy and Graves' hyperthyroidism. The study amplified TCR beta CDR3 regions using RNA transcripts. Investigators did first-round RT-PCR with HTBI primers, then second-round multiplex PCR. TCRdb fed the multiplex PCR reads into MiXCR, producing one record per CDR3 protein. The sample yields 650,000 to 900,000 distinct CDR3 sequences, 35% to 50% seen once. Material: peripheral blood. These receptors were taken from an adult man with Graves' ophthalmopathy.

For this clonotype: The junction departs from germline at one end; a sequencing error may be responsible. The V call is TRBV7-6, the J call TRBJ1-5; D not certain. The germline CDR1 and CDR2 sequences are SGHVS and FNYEAQ. The CDR3 has 17 residues. This CDR3 is CASSQERRIVDNQPQHF. CDR3 nucleotides: TGCGCCAGCAGCCAAGAGCGGCGGATCGTTGACAATCAGCCCCAGCATTTT.

This clonotype was detected a few times. This chain connects TRBV20-1 to TRBJ2-7; D unclear. V dropped 1 base and J dropped 2 bases, with 12 bases sitting between them. CDR1 and CDR2 from the germline V gene are DFQATT and SNEGSKA (reference sequence). The CDR3 covers 14 residues. In DNA, the CDR3 is TGCAGTGCTAGAGTCCTGTACAGACCCTACGAGCAGTACTTC. It encodes CSARVLYRPYEQYF.

V gene TRBV10-3 combines with J gene TRBJ1-1; D is possibly TRBD1 (6 bases). V lost 10 bases and J 1 base, leaving 19 bases between the germline ends. CDR3 length: 15 residues. CDR1 ENHRY and CDR2 SYGVKD come from the germline V gene. The CDR3 DNA reads TGTGCCAGCAGCCAGGGTACAGGGACGAACACTGAAGCTTTCTTT. Protein sequence: CASSQGTGTNTEAFF.

This clonotype was counted a few times. The chain combines TRBV9 with TRBJ2-7; no clear D gene. CDR1 and CDR2 (germline): SGDLS, YYNGEE. The ends were cut back, 4 bases at V and 5 bases at J, with 16 bases in the middle. CDR3 size: 14 residues. CDR3 sequence: CASSPPSAPHEQYF. CDR3 DNA: TGTGCCAGCAGCCCGCCATCCGCCCCCCACGAGCAGTACTTC.

This sequence joins TRBV4-1 and TRBJ2-3; D is undetermined. The ends were cut back, 1 base at V and 0 bases at J, with 8 bases in the middle. The CDR3 has 15 residues. Germline V lookup: CDR1 MGHRA, CDR2 YSYEKL. CDR3 protein: CASSQAVSSTDTQYF. The CDR3 DNA reads as TGCGCCAGCAGCCAAGCGGTTAGTAGCACAGATACGCAGTATTTT.

A note on this clonotype: A much larger clone differs from this one at a single base, so this may be a read error. No conserved phenylalanine or tryptophan is present at the end of the CDR3, so a read error is the likely explanation. The J gene is TRBJ1-1, the V gene TRBV7-2, with a weak D call TRBD1 (5 bases). V dropped 9 bases and J dropped 0 bases, with 14 bases sitting between them. In germline, CDR1 is SGHTA, CDR2 FQGNSA. The CDR3 consists of 14 residues. The CDR3 region has the DNA TGTGCCAGTAGTGACCAGGGTATGAACACTGAAGCTTTCCTT. It translates to CASSDQGMNTEAFL.

This clonotype showed up just a few times. This chain connects TRBV25-1 to TRBJ2-2, with 9 nucleotides matching TRBD1. CDR1 is MGHDK, CDR2 SYGVNS, per germline. The junction had 8 bases not matched to a gene; V was cut back by 6 bases and J by 6 bases. The CDR3 has 15 amino acids. The CDR3 DNA reads as TGTGCCAGCAGCGCATACAGGGGGCCGGCCGGGGAGCTGTTTTTT. Translated: CASSAYRGPAGELFF.

This clonotype was counted between two and nine times. A read error may produce the germline difference seen at one junction end. This chain connects TRBV10-3 to TRBJ2-7, with TRBD1 matching over 9 bases. Germline CDR1 ENHRY, CDR2 SYGVKD. CDR3 size: 15 residues. The CDR3 DNA follows: TGTGCCAGCAGTGAAGCTGCGGGACAGGGTTGGGAGCAGTACTTC. Its protein is CASSEAAGQGWEQYF.

The chain is built from TRBV10-3 and TRBJ2-2, with TRBD1 identical over 9 bases. The V gene's germline CDR1 is ENHRY and CDR2 SYGVKD. With V trimmed by 6 bases and J by 7 bases, 6 bases remained unmatched. CDR3 length equals 14 residues. DNA of the CDR3: TGTGCCATCAGCGGGACAGGGTCAATCGGGGAGCTGTTTTTT. It translates to CAISGTGSIGELFF.

The rearrangement links TRBV14 to TRBJ2-7; weak D call: TRBD2 (5 bases). From germline, CDR1 is SGHDN and CDR2 FVKESK. The CDR3 sequence is 13 residues long. The V gene lost 4 bases and the J gene lost 3 bases, with 10 bases spanning the gap. CDR3 bases: TGTGCCAGCAGCCCCAGCGGAATCTACGAGCAGTACTTC. Translating it yields CASSPSGIYEQYF.

V is TRBV10-3 and J is TRBJ1-3; the D gene is possibly TRBD1 (6 bases). The V gene's germline CDR1 is ENHRY and CDR2 SYGVKD. V lost 5 bases to trimming and J lost 4 bases, with 12 bases between them. The CDR3 has 14 residues. The DNA of the CDR3 is TGTGCCATCAGTTACCTCGGACAGGGAAACACCATATATTTT. Translation: CAISYLGQGNTIYF.

The chain combines TRBV9 with TRBJ1-2; 8 positions match TRBD1. The CDR3 contains 14 residues. Germline loops: CDR1 SGDLS, CDR2 YYNGEE. Trimming removed 3 bases from V and 7 bases from J; junction bases left unmatched: 8. The CDR3 coding sequence is TGTGCCAGCAGCGCCTCAGGGGGCAGGTCTGGCTACACCTTC. This encodes CASSASGGRSGYTF. The full variable domain, completed using reference TRBV9 and TRBJ1-2, is DSGVTQTPKHLITATGQRVTLRCSPRSGDLSVYWYQQSLDQGLQFLIQYYNGEERAKGNILERFSAQQFPDLHSELNLSSLELGDSALYFCASSASGGRSGYTFGSGTRLTVV.

There are a few counts of this clonotype. In nucleotides, the CDR3 is TGTGCCACCAGCAGTGTCGGGACTAGCGGGATCTCGCCTGGGGCCAACGTCCTGACTTTC. Protein: CATSSVGTSGISPGANVLTF. The rearrangement uses TRBV15 and TRBJ2-6, with 13 bases that match TRBD2. After removal of 3 bases from V and 2 bases from J, the junction contained 10 bases not matched to a gene. The CDR3 totals 20 residues. Germline-derived CDR1 and CDR2 are LNHNV and YYDKDF (reference sequence).

This clonotype was counted between two and nine times. The V and J genes are TRBV12-3 or TRBV12-4 and TRBJ2-5, with 8 bases aligning to TRBD2. The CDR3 contains 15 residues. The J segment lost 5 bases and the V segment lost 3 bases, leaving 8 bases of the junction unmatched. CDR3 sequence reads: CASSLWSSGYETQYF. The CDR3 DNA follows: TGTGCCAGCAGTTTGTGGTCTAGCGGGTACGAGACCCAGTACTTC.

The chain is built from TRBV7-9 and TRBJ2-2; no clear D. Germline assignment: CDR1 SEHNR and CDR2 FQNEAQ (reference sequence). The CDR3 covers 15 residues. V lost 6 bases and J 5 bases, leaving 16 bases between the germline ends. This CDR3 is CASSRYTTDTGELFF. The CDR3 nucleotides are TGTGCCAGCAGTCGCTACACCACGGATACCGGGGAGCTGTTTTTT.

This clonotype was seen ten or more times. DNA of the CDR3: TGCAGTGCTAGCCCAGGGAATTCACCCCTCCACTTT. Translated: CSASPGNSPLHF. This chain links TRBV20-1 with TRBJ1-6; perhaps TRBD1 as D (5 bases). The CDR3 contains 12 residues. Trimming shortened V by 3 bases and J by 7 bases, and 7 bases separated the two germline ends. Germline CDR1 and CDR2: DFQATT and SNEGSKA (reference sequence).

This clonotype was counted a few times. This rearrangement joins TRBV20-1 to TRBJ1-6; D is possibly TRBD1 (6 bases). From germline, CDR1 is DFQATT and CDR2 SNEGSKA (reference sequence). This CDR3 has 13 amino acids. Trimming cost V 6 bases and J 7 bases, with 13 bases left between them. CDR3 in amino acids: CSAAGTKNSPLHF. The CDR3 DNA reads TGCAGTGCCGCCGGGACAAAGAATTCACCCCTCCACTTT.

This clonotype was picked up a small number of times. The rearrangement uses TRBV20-1 and TRBJ2-7; D not certain. CDR3 length: 12 amino acids. Germline CDR1 reads DFQATT; CDR2 reads SNEGSKA (reference sequence). The V end lost 0 bases, the J end lost 3 bases, and 6 bases lay between the germline ends. The CDR3 protein is CSAREMGYEQYF. CDR3 nucleotide sequence: TGCAGTGCTAGAGAGATGGGCTACGAGCAGTACTTC.

This clonotype appeared a few times. An end of the junction does not agree with germline; a read error may underlie this. This chain uses TRBV10-3 with TRBJ1-2; D might be TRBD1 (5 bases). The CDR3 contains 15 residues. CDR1 ENHRY and CDR2 SYGVKD come from the germline V gene. CDR3 nucleotide sequence: TGTGCCAGCAGTGCCATCCTTGGGGGGAACTATGGCTACACCTTC. Translated, it gives CASSAILGGNYGYTF.

To note about this clonotype: Mismatch with germline at one junction end may stem from a read error. The chain combines TRBV12-3 or TRBV12-4 with TRBJ2-6; D is possibly TRBD2 (6 bases). The CDR3 is 15 amino acids. CDR3 DNA: TGTGTCAGCAGTTTAGGAGGGGCTGGGGCCAACGTCCTGACTTTC. Protein sequence: CVSSLGGAGANVLTF.

This clonotype was counted ten times or more. V gene TRBV7-9 combines with J gene TRBJ2-7; 9 bases are a match to TRBD1. The trim removed 5 bases at V and 3 bases at J, leaving 8 bases unmatched. Germline V CDR1 and CDR2: SEHNR, FQNEAQ (reference sequence). This CDR3 is 15 amino acids long. Written as DNA, the CDR3 is TGTGCCAGCAGCGATGGGACAGGGAAAATCTACGAGCAGTACTTC. It yields the protein CASSDGTGKIYEQYF.

This clonotype was picked up many times. This chain links TRBV11-2 with TRBJ2-5; weak D call: TRBD1 (5 bases). Trimming cost V 4 bases and J 6 bases, with 12 bases left between them. The CDR3 loop spans 13 amino acids. Germline-derived CDR1 and CDR2 are SGHAT and FQNNGV. CDR3 loop: CASSSPDIQTQYF. CDR3 nucleotide sequence: TGTGCCAGCAGCTCCCCGGACATTCAGACCCAGTACTTC.

This clonotype was observed at least ten times. V gene TRBV29-1 combines with J gene TRBJ2-7, with TRBD1 matching 9 bases. From germline, CDR1 is SQVTM and CDR2 ANQGSEA. CDR3 length: 11 residues. Trimming took 6 bases from V and 7 from J; bases not matched to a gene: 4. CDR3 coding DNA: TGCAGCGTGGGACAGGGTTGGGAGCAGTACTTC. It specifies CSVGQGWEQYF.

This clonotype was counted many times. This rearrangement joins TRBV7-9 to TRBJ1-6, with D possibly being TRBD1 (6 bases). V lost 5 bases, J lost 10 bases, and 18 bases lay in between. The CDR3 covers 15 residues. Germline V gene sequence: CDR1 SEHNR, CDR2 FQNEAQ (reference sequence). Here the CDR3 DNA reads TGTGCCAGCAGCCCCCTACAGGGAGGGGGATCACCCCTCCACTTT. The encoded protein is CASSPLQGGGSPLHF.

A remark on this clonotype: With a much larger clone just one base away, this may be a read error. CDR3 DNA sequence: TGTGCCAGCGGCTTCTCCAGGGGAAACACCATATATTTT. Its translation: CASGFSRGNTIYF. The chain uses TRBV25-1 and TRBJ1-3, with D unresolved. Deletions cut 8 bases from V and 4 bases from J, with 12 bases between. The V gene's germline CDR1 is MGHDK and CDR2 SYGVNS. The CDR3 totals 13 residues.

The chain links TRBV29-1 to TRBJ1-2; possible D gene TRBD1, 5 bases. Germline CDR1 reads SQVTM; CDR2 reads ANQGSEA. The CDR3 loop spans 13 amino acids. Trimming shortened V by 6 bases and J by 6 bases, and 17 bases separated the two germline ends. CDR3 coding DNA: TGCAGCGTGGGGCGGCGATTGGGGGATGGCTACACCTTC. Amino acid sequence: CSVGRRLGDGYTF.

The chain links TRBV5-1 to TRBJ2-5, with D maybe TRBD1 (5 bases). V dropped 4 bases and J dropped 5 bases, with 18 bases sitting between them. This CDR3 spans 15 amino acids. CDR1 and CDR2 (germline): SGHRS, YFSETQ. The CDR3 DNA is TGCGCCAGCAGCCCCCCCAGGGCGAGTCCCGAGACCCAGTACTTC. As protein: CASSPPRASPETQYF.